A single T cell receptor (beta chain) is shown here with its context. Its target is not known. This specimen comes from a study of cytomegalovirus exposure and HLA in healthy donors. The study, taken as a whole, reports: CMV serostatus was the only immune exposure information that was available. In a later analysis, donors in an Asian-associated ancestry cluster reportedly had fewer N-insertions in productive TCRs than the cohort mean. What was likely a sequencing artifact was a cluster of highly shared sequence variants.

The ends were cut back, 4 bases at V and 6 bases at J, with 21 bases in the middle. This CDR3 spans 15 amino acids. The germline V gene has CDR1 SQVTM and CDR2 ANQGSEA. The PCR ran on 60 Vbeta and 13 Jbeta primers. Original processing notes: In a later analysis, some 80 million unique TCR beta chains included roughly 11 million shared by two or more donors. The protocol was immunoSEQ multiplex PCR, while the TCRdb copy is restricted to in-frame clones and leaves out a portion. D and trimming come from the DNA, and the V and J calls and clone size come from that table. The profile shows 13,000 to 15,000 clones, 55% to 75% of them singletons.

The gene calls are TRBV29-1 and TRBJ1-1, with D tentatively TRBD1 (6 bases). The sample consisted of PBMCs. This receptor was taken from a woman in her 50s in good health and CMV-seropositive. CDR3 residues: CSVGSRGELRPEAFF. In nucleotides, the CDR3 is TGCAGCGTTGGTTCCAGGGGCGAGTTGCGTCCTGAAGCTTTCTTT.